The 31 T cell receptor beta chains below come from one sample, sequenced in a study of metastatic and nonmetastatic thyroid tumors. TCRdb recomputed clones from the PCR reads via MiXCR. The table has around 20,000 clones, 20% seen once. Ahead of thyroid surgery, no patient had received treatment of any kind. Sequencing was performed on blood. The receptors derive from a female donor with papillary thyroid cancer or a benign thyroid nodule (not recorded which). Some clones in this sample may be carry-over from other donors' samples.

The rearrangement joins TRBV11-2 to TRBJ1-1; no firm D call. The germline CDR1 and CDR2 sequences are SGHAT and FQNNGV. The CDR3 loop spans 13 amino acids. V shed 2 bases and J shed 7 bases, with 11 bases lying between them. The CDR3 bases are TGTGCCAGCAGCTTAAGGTGGGAAGGTGAAGCTTTCTTT. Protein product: CASSLRWEGEAFF.

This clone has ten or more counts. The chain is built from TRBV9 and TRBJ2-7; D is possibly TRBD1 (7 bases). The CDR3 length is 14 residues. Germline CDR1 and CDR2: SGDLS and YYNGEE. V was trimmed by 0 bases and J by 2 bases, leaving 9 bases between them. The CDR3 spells CASSVAGGPYEQYF. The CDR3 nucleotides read TGTGCCAGCAGCGTAGCAGGGGGGCCCTACGAGCAGTACTTC.

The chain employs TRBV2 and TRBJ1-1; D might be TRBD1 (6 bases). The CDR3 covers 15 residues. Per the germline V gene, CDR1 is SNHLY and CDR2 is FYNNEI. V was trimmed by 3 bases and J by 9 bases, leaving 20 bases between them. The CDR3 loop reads CASSEGTRIFTQAFF. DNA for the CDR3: TGTGCCAGCAGTGAGGGGACACGGATCTTTACTCAAGCTTTCTTT.

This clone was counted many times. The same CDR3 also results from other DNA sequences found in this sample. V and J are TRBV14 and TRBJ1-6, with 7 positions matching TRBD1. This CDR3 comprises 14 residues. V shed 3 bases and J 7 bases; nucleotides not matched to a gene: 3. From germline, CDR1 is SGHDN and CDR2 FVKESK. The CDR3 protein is CASSQTGRNSPLHF. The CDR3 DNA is TGTGCCAGCAGCCAGACAGGGAGGAATTCACCCCTCCACTTT.

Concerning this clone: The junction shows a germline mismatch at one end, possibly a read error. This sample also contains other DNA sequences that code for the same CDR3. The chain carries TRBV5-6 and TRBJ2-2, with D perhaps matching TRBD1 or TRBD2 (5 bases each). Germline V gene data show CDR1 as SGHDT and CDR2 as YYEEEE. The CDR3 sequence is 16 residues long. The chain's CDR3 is CASSLETGRSTGELFF. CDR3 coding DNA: TGTGCCAGCAGCTTGGAAACAGGTAGGTCCACCGGGGAGCTGTTTTTC.

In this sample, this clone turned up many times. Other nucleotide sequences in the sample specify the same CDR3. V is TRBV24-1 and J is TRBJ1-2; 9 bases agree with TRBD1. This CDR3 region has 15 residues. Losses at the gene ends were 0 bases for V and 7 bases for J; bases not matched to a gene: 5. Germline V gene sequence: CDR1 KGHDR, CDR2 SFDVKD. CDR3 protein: CATSDLRVTGGGYTF. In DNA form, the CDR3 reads TGTGCCACCAGTGATTTGCGGGTGACAGGGGGTGGCTACACCTTC.

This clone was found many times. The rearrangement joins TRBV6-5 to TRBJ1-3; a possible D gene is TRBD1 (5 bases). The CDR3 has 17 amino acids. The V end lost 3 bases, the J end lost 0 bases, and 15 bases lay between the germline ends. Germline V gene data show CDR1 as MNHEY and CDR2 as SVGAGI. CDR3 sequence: CASSYTSQDISGNTIYF. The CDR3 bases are TGTGCCAGCAGTTATACTAGCCAGGACATCTCTGGAAACACCATATATTTT.

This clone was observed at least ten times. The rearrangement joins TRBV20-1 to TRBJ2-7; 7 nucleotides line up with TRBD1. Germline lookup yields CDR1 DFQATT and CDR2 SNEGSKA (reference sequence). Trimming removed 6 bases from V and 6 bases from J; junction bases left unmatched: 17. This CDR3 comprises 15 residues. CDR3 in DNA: TGCAGTGCAACGGACAGGTCCACGCCTAGGGGCGAGCAGTACTTC. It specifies CSATDRSTPRGEQYF.

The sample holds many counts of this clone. The CDR3 coding sequence is TGTGCCAGCAGTTTCGGCAGGGCTGGCAATCAGCCCCAGCATTTT. Amino acid sequence: CASSFGRAGNQPQHF. The V gene is TRBV12-3 or TRBV12-4, the J gene TRBJ1-5; a weak D match, TRBD1 (5 bases). CDR3 length: 15 residues. V dropped 3 bases and J dropped 2 bases, with 11 bases sitting between them.

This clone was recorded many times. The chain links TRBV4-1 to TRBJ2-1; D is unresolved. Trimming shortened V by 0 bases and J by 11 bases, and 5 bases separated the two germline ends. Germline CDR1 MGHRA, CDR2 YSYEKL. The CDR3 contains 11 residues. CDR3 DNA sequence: TGCGCCAGCAGCCAAGATGCAAAGCAGTTCTTC. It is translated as CASSQDAKQFF.

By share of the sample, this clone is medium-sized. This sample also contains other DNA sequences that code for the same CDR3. The CDR3 is CASRPRTRLYEQYF. The DNA of the CDR3 is TGTGCCAGCAGACCCCGGACTAGACTATACGAGCAGTACTTC. J is TRBJ2-7 and V is TRBV6-1; 7 bases fit TRBD2. Looked up from germline, CDR1 is MNHNS and CDR2 is SASEGT. The length of the CDR3 is 14 residues. The junction had 9 bases not matched to a gene; V was cut back by 6 bases and J by 4 bases.

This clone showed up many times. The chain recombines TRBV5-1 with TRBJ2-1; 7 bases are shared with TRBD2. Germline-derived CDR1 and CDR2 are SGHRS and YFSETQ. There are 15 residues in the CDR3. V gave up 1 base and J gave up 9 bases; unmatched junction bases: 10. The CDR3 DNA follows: TGCGCCAGCAGCTTGAATGGCGGGAGCGACGGTGAGCAGTTCTTC. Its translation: CASSLNGGSDGEQFF.

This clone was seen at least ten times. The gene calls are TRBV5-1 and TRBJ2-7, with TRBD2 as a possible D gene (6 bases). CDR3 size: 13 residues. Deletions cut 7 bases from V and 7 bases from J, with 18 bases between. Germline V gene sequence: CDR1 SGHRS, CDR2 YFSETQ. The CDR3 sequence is CASAPGDLREQYF. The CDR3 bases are TGCGCCAGCGCGCCGGGAGACCTTCGGGAGCAGTACTTC. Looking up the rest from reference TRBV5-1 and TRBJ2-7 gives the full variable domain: KAGVTQTPRYLIKTRGQQVTLSCSPISGHRSVSWYQQTPGQGLQFLFEYFSETQRNKGNFPGRFSGRQFSNSRSEMNVSTLELGDSALYLCASAPGDLREQYFGPGTRLTVT.

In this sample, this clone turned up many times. Here the CDR3 reads CASSAEVLDNYGYTF. Written as DNA, the CDR3 is TGTGCCAGCAGCGCTGAGGTCCTCGATAACTATGGCTACACCTTC. The V and J genes are TRBV5-4 and TRBJ1-2; no clear D gene. The CDR3 sequence is 15 residues long. V lost 4 bases, J lost 1 base, and 14 bases lay in between. The germline V gene encodes CDR1 SGHNT and CDR2 YYREEE (reference sequence).

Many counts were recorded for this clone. The CDR3 protein is CASSLIPGRGEQFF. The CDR3 DNA follows: TGTGCCAGCAGTTTAATTCCCGGACGTGGTGAGCAGTTCTTC. This chain joins TRBV28 and TRBJ2-1, with D hard to call. V lost 2 bases and J 9 bases, leaving 14 bases between the germline ends. This CDR3 has 14 residues. Germline values: CDR1 MDHEN, CDR2 SYDVKM.

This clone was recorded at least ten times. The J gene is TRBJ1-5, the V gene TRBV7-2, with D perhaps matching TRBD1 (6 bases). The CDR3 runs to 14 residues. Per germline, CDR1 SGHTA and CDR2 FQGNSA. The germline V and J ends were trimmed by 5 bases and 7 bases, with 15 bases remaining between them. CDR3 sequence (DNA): TGTGCCAGCAGCCTCAAAGGGGGGGCACAGCCCCAGCATTTT. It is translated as CASSLKGGAQPQHF. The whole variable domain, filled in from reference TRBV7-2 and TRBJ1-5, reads GAGVSQSPSNKVTEKGKDVELRCDPISGHTALYWYRQSLGQGLEFLIYFQGNSAPDKSGLPSDRFSAERTGGSVSTLTIQRTQQEDSAVYLCASSLKGGAQPQHFGDGTRLSIL.

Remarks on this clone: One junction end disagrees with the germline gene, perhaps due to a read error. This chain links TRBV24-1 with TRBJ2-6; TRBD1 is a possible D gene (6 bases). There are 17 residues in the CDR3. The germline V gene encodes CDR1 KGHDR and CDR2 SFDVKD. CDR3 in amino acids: CATSDFPTGSGASVLTF. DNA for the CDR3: TGTGCCACCAGTGATTTCCCGACAGGCTCTGGGGCCAGCGTCCTGACTTTC.

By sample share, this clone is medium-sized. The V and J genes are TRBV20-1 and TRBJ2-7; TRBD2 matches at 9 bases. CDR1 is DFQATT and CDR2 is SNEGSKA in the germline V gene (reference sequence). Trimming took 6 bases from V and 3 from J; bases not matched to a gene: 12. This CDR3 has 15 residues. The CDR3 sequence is CSAQTWREGHYEQYF. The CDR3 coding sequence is TGCAGTGCCCAGACCTGGCGGGAGGGCCACTACGAGCAGTACTTC.

The CDR3 spells CASSSVVARQGNYEQYF. For the CDR3, the DNA is TGTGCCAGCAGCTCAGTTGTGGCCCGACAGGGTAACTACGAGCAGTACTTC. The gene calls are TRBV11-2 and TRBJ2-7; 7 bases fit TRBD1. This CDR3 is 17 amino acids long. Germline CDR1 reads SGHAT; CDR2 reads FQNNGV. With 4 bases clipped from V and 3 bases from J, the junction kept 15 bases outside the gene matches. Looking up the rest from reference TRBV11-2 and TRBJ2-7 gives the full variable domain: EAGVAQSPRYKIIEKRQSVAFWCNPISGHATLYWYQQILGQGPKLLIQFQNNGVVDDSQLPKDRFSAERLKGVDSTLKIQPAKLEDSAVYLCASSSVVARQGNYEQYFGPGTRLTVT.

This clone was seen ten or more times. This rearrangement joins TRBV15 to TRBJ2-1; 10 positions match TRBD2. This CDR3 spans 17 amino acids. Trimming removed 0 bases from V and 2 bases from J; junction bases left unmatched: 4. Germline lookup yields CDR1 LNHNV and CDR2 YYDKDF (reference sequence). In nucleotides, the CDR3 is TGTGCCACCAGCAGAGACCTAGCGGGAGAAACCTACAATGAGCAGTTCTTC. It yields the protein CATSRDLAGETYNEQFF.

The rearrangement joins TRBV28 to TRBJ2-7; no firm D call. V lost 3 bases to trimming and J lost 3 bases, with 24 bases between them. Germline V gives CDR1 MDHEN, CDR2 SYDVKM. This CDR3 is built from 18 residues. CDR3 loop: CASSLFPGRTGRSYEQYF. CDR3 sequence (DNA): TGTGCCAGCAGTTTGTTCCCCGGACGAACGGGCAGGAGCTACGAGCAGTACTTC.

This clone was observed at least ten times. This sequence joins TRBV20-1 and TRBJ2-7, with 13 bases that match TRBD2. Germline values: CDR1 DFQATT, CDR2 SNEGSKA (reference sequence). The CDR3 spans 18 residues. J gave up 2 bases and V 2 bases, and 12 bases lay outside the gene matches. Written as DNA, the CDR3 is TGCAGTGCTAGACCTTCCGGGACTAGCGGGAAGGGAGCCTACGAGCAGTACTTC. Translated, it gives CSARPSGTSGKGAYEQYF.

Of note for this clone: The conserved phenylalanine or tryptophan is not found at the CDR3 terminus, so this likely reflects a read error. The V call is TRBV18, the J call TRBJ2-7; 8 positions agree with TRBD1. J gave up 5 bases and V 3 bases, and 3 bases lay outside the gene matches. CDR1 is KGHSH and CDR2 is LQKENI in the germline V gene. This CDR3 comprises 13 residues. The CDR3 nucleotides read TGTGCCAGCTCACCGGACAGGGTCGACGAGCAGTACCTC. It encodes CASSPDRVDEQYL.

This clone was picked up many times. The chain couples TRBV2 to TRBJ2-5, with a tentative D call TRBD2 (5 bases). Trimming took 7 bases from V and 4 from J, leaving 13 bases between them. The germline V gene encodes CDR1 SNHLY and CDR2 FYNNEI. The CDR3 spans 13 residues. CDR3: CASNGLAGETQYF. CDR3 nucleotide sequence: TGTGCCAGCAATGGCCTAGCAGGAGAGACCCAGTACTTC. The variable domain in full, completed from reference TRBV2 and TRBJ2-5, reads EPEVTQTPSHQVTQMGQEVILRCVPISNHLYFYWYRQILGQKVEFLVSFYNNEISEKSEIFDDQFSVERPDGSNFTLKIRSTKLEDSAMYFCASNGLAGETQYFGPGTRLLVL.

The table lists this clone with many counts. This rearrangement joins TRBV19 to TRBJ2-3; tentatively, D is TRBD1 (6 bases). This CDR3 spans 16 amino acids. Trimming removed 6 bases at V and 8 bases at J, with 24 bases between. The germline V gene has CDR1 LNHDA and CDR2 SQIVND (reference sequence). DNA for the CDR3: TGTGCCAGTAGAGCAGGGTCGACAGGTAAAAGGGTTACGCAGTATTTT. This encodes CASRAGSTGKRVTQYF.

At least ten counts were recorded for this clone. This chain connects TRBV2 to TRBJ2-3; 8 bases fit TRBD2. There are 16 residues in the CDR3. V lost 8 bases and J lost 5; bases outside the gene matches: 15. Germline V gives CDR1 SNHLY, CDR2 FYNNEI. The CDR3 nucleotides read TGTGCCAGCGGGGGTCCTCCGGGACTAGGTCGAGATACGCAGTATTTT. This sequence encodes CASGGPPGLGRDTQYF.

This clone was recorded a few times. In nucleotides, the CDR3 is TGTGCCAGCAGTAAAAGCAGGTCCTACAATGAGCAGTTCTTC. Residues: CASSKSRSYNEQFF. The chain uses TRBV6-1 and TRBJ2-1; no clear D. V was shortened by 5 bases and J by 1 base, with 9 bases between the two germline ends. Per germline, CDR1 MNHNS and CDR2 SASEGT. The CDR3 length is 14 residues.

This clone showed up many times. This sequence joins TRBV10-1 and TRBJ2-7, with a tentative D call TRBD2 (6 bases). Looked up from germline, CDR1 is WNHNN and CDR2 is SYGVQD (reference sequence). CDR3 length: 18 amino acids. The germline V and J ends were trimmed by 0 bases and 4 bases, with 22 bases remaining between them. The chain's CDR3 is CASSESQDPTGGFYEQYF. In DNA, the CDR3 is TGCGCCAGCAGTGAGTCCCAAGACCCAACCGGGGGATTTTACGAGCAGTACTTC.

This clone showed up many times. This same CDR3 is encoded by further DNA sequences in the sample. The CDR3 here is CASSLRQGATTGELFF. The CDR3 nucleotides are TGCGCCAGCAGCCTCCGACAGGGGGCGACCACCGGGGAGCTGTTTTTT. The genes are TRBV5-1 and TRBJ2-2; 10 nucleotides align to TRBD1. The trim removed 4 bases at V and 4 bases at J, leaving 7 bases unmatched. The length of the CDR3 is 16 residues. Looked up from germline, CDR1 is SGHRS and CDR2 is YFSETQ.

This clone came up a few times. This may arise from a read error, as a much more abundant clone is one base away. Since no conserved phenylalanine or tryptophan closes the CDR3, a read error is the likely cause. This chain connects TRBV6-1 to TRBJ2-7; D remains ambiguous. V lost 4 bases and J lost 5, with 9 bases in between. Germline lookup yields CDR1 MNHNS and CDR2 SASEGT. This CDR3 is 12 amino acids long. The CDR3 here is CASSVQDHEQYI. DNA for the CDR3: TGTGCCAGCAGTGTTCAGGACCACGAGCAGTACATC.

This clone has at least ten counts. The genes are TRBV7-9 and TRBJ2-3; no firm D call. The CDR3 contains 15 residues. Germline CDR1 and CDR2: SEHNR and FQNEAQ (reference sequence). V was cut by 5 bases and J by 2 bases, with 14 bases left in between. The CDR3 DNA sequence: TGTGCCAGCAGCCCTCGTCAGCAGAACACAGATACGCAGTATTTT. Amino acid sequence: CASSPRQQNTDTQYF.